The present T cell receptor (beta chain) was sequenced within a study of human T cells and chemical hapten exposure (dated by TCRdb to the early 2020s). For the wider study: For sensitization, 2% DPC in acetone was applied to a roughly 2 cm by roughly 2 cm area of upper inner arm skin. Throughout the roughly 25-week study period, patients were also given weekly therapeutic DPC doses on the scalp. Patch testing on the upper back used Finn chambers containing 0.01% DPC, with scoring done after 6 days according to International Contact Dermatitis Research Group standards. The mostly female patient cohort included alopecia areata with under or over 50% scalp involvement, alopecia totalis and alopecia universalis. The libraries were sequenced as a pool, and the TCR yield per sample differed mostly because of small variations in library volumes within the pool. This study followed changes in the peripheral blood TCR repertoire in vivo during primary and secondary sensitization of alopecia patients to the hapten diphenylcyclopropenone (DPC). Blood samples were taken from patients before sensitization (week 0) and then at 2, 6 and about 24 weeks after DPC sensitization. For TCR sequencing, blood came from over 25 alopecia patients at anywhere from one to four time points (pre-sensitization, 2, 6 and 24 weeks).

Summary of the overall study and its limitations: All patients had alopecia, a presumed autoimmune disease, so their immune response might differ from that of healthy individuals. After repeated subsampling, changes were observed in the strength of the expansion versus patch-test correlation and in the threshold at which the correlation became significant. Patch test score was positively correlated with the number of PT1 expanded TCRs, with significance at thresholds 8, 16 and 32 but not at 4. Significantly more large CDR3 similarity clusters were formed by expanded TCRs than by pre-sensitization or healthy control sets, consistent with antigen-driven responses. No change with DPC sensitization was found in the number of TCRs above 1 in 1000 frequency, and no evidence of global repertoire structure alterations was found.

There are a few counts of this clonotype. The antigen this receptor binds is unknown. No much larger clone exists at a distance of one base, and base qualities are not known. What the time point label conveys for this sample: patch test 3, about 24 weeks after DPC sensitization. The sample's treatment or condition label, decoded: therapeutic diphenylcyclopropenone sensitization with weekly scalp DPC. Blood at each patch-test visit was drawn before the patch test was applied. Patients were eligible if aged 18 to 70, diagnosed with alopecia and judged suitable for DPC therapy, and pregnant patients were excluded. Unfractionated whole blood was collected in Tempus Blood RNA tubes, and total RNA was extracted from that blood. Library preparation was by RACE. Reads for this sample came from a NextSeq 500. Library preparation attached unique molecular identifiers to individual cDNA molecules for quantitative, reproducible TCR counting. For every blood RNA sample, sequencing covered both the TCR alpha and TCR beta chains. The authors' analysis ran thus. The median number of TCRs per sample was roughly 100,000, ranging from about 20,000 to 750,000. The Decombinator software suite was used to annotate V, J and CDR3 in the TCR reads. To make PS versus PT1 abundance plots, every sample was subsampled to the same number of TCRs (28,000). TCRs were defined as expanded if absent before sensitization and observed at least eight times at the 2-week time point. The raw public data were reprocessed by TCRdb itself: fastp quality trimming at Q25, MiXCR clonotype calling, in-frame beta chains only. Identical CDR3 proteins give one entry, which carries the most common genes and DNA. TCRdb, rather than the study authors, made the V and J calls. The sample data list around 150,000 distinct CDR3 sequences, and around 30% of these were observed just once. The ten largest clones represent 2.1% of the sample.

Trimming removed 1 base from V and 0 bases from J, leaving 18 bases between the germline ends. From the cysteine through the phenylalanine, the CDR3 covers 18 amino acids. Only the CDR3 region is kept as DNA, spanning 54 bases read in frame from base 1. Based on the germline V gene (reference sequence), the CDR1 and CDR2 sequences are LGHDT and YNNKEL. Sequenced material: whole blood, taken in connection with sensitization to the hapten diphenylcyclopropenone (DPC). This sequence originates from a woman under 30 with alopecia areata. Some clones in this sample may be carry-over from other donors' samples. The chain is made from TRBV3-1 and TRBJ1-1, with no reliable assignment of the D segment. In nucleotides, the sequence is TGTGCCAGCAGCCAAGGGCGAGGACTCCCTAGCATGAACACTGAAGCTTTCTTT. The translation is CASSQGRGLPSMNTEAFF.